These 11 T cell receptor beta chains were sequenced from one sample in a study of T cell responses to AZD1222 COVID-19 vaccine. Clones were read by immunoSEQ multiplex PCR, and TCRdb kept only the in-frame ones, dropping some. The sample shows some 120,000 clones, about nine tenths of them seen only once. Sequences were derived from peripheral blood, sampled on day 0 of AZD1222 vaccination. The source is an adult in good health.

The chain uses TRBV4-1 and TRBJ1-6; 7 nucleotides agree with TRBD1. CDR3 length: 14 residues. Germline CDR1 is MGHRA and CDR2 is YSYEKL. The ends lost 3 bases at V and 10 bases at J; junction bases unmatched: 6. In DNA form, the CDR3 reads TGCGCCAGCAGCCACGACAGGGCGAGGTCACCCCTCCACTTT. Protein: CASSHDRARSPLHF.

This chain links TRBV4-1 with TRBJ2-3; weak D call: TRBD1 (5 bases). Germline V CDR1 and CDR2: MGHRA, YSYEKL. The CDR3 sequence is 15 residues long. Trimming removed 2 bases from V and 1 base from J, with 10 bases in between. CDR3 protein: CASSQFSRGTDTQYF. CDR3 bases: TGCGCCAGCAGCCAATTTTCCAGGGGCACAGATACGCAGTATTTT.

This clone came up a few times. CDR3 region: CASSAQGGTEAFF. Written as DNA, the CDR3 is TGCGCCAGCAGCGCCCAGGGAGGCACTGAAGCTTTCTTT. V gene TRBV10-2 combines with J gene TRBJ1-1; TRBD1 might be the D (5 bases). Germline values: CDR1 WSHSY, CDR2 SAAADI. This CDR3 has 13 residues. V was pared by 6 bases and J by 4 bases, with 12 bases between.

The chain links TRBV5-1 to TRBJ1-1; D might be TRBD1 (5 bases). With 3 bases removed from V and 3 bases from J, the gap between germline ends came to 15 bases. Germline V gene lookup returns CDR1 SGHRS and CDR2 YFSETQ. The CDR3 extends over 15 amino acids. The CDR3 DNA reads as TGCGCCAGCAGCTGGCTTCGAAGGGGCGACACTGAAGCTTTCTTT. This gives the protein CASSWLRRGDTEAFF.

The chain links TRBV7-9 to TRBJ1-2; D not resolved. The germline V gene has CDR1 SEHNR and CDR2 FQNEAQ (reference sequence). V lost 6 bases to trimming and J lost 3 bases, with 11 bases between them. The CDR3 loop spans 13 amino acids. The CDR3 reads CASSYKQDYGYTF. For the CDR3, the DNA is TGTGCCAGCAGTTATAAGCAGGACTATGGCTACACCTTC. Looking up the rest from reference TRBV7-9 and TRBJ1-2 gives the full variable domain: DTGVSQNPRHKITKRGQNVTFRCDPISEHNRLYWYRQTLGQGPEFLTYFQNEAQLEKSRLLSDRFSAERPKGSFSTLEIQRTEQGDSAMYLCASSYKQDYGYTFGSGTRLTVV.

The rearrangement joins TRBV4-1 to TRBJ2-7, with D maybe TRBD2 (6 bases). In germline, CDR1 is MGHRA, CDR2 YSYEKL. V was trimmed by 1 base and J by 1 base, leaving 8 bases between them. This CDR3 has 14 amino acids. The CDR3 loop reads CASSQVGGSYEQYF. The CDR3 nucleotides are TGCGCCAGCAGCCAAGTTGGGGGGTCCTACGAGCAGTACTTC.

The chain couples TRBV7-9 to TRBJ2-2; D possibly corresponds to TRBD2 (6 bases). CDR1 and CDR2 from the germline V gene are SEHNR and FQNEAQ (reference sequence). This CDR3 contains 13 residues. Trimming shortened V by 4 bases and J by 6 bases, and 9 bases separated the two germline ends. The CDR3 here is CASSYWGAGELFF. CDR3 coding DNA: TGTGCCAGCAGCTATTGGGGGGCCGGGGAGCTGTTTTTT.

The rearrangement joins TRBV7-6 to TRBJ2-3; 9 bases align to TRBD2. The ends lost 2 bases at V and 5 bases at J; junction bases unmatched: 5. The germline V gene encodes CDR1 SGHVS and CDR2 FNYEAQ. This CDR3 comprises 15 residues. The CDR3 DNA sequence: TGTGCCAGCAGCTTACAGACTAGCGGTTTAGATACGCAGTATTTT. Protein: CASSLQTSGLDTQYF. Variable domain in full (rest from reference TRBV7-6 and TRBJ2-3): GAGVSQSPRYKVTKRGQDVALRCDPISGHVSLYWYRQALGQGPEFLTYFNYEAQQDKSGLPNDRFSAERPEGSISTLTIQRTEQRDSAMYRCASSLQTSGLDTQYFGPGTRLTVL.

This clone was observed a handful of times. The chain carries TRBV12-3 or TRBV12-4 and TRBJ1-5, with D unresolved. This CDR3 contains 13 residues. The V and J ends lost 8 bases and 4 bases respectively, with 12 bases between them. CDR3 in amino acids: CASLETGNQPQHF. In DNA, the CDR3 is TGTGCCAGCCTAGAGACGGGAAATCAGCCCCAGCATTTT.

The J gene is TRBJ2-5, the V gene TRBV5-4; no reliable D call. V was pared by 4 bases and J by 1 base, with 14 bases between. Looked up from germline, CDR1 is SGHNT and CDR2 is YYREEE (reference sequence). The CDR3 spans 15 residues. The CDR3 sequence: CASSPGPQLQETQYF. CDR3 in DNA: TGTGCCAGCAGCCCAGGACCCCAACTCCAAGAGACCCAGTACTTC.

The rearrangement uses TRBV19 and TRBJ2-7, with unresolved D. Germline CDR1 LNHDA, CDR2 SQIVND (reference sequence). V was cut by 6 bases and J by 2 bases, with 8 bases left in between. The CDR3 length is 12 residues. In nucleotides, the CDR3 is TGTGCCAGTAGCGGGTCCACCTACGAGCAGTACTTC. It encodes CASSGSTYEQYF.